The TCR beta chain described here comes from a study of blood T cell repertoires in COVID-19. CDR3 length equals 13 residues. The germline V gene has CDR1 SGDLS and CDR2 YYNGEE. The trim removed 4 bases at V and 14 bases at J, leaving 12 bases unmatched. Original handling: Nucleated cell number was recorded as an estimate derived from reference gene primer amplification. The method was immunoSEQ multiplex PCR; TCRdb's version includes in-frame clones alone and lacks a portion of them. V, J and clone size are those of that table, while D and trimming were read from the DNA. This repertoire shows around 150,000 clones, about 87% found once; its top ten account for approximately 4%.

The sequence came from a woman in her thirties or forties with acute or convalescent COVID-19. Sequenced: peripheral blood. V usage is TRBV9 and J usage is TRBJ1-5, with 7 bases identical to TRBD1. This CDR3 reads CASSPGSQGTKHF. DNA for the CDR3: TGTGCCAGCAGCCCCGGCTCACAGGGGACCAAGCATTTT.